The rows below give T cell receptor beta chains drawn from one sample of a study of blood T cell repertoires in COVID-19. Assay: immunoSEQ multiplex PCR; the TCRdb copy retains only in-frame clones and omits some. The sample yields about 310,000 clones, around 87% seen once. The source material was peripheral blood. These receptors came from a man aged 50-59 years with active or convalescent COVID-19. CDR3s include the opening cysteine and the closing phenylalanine or tryptophan. The D gene is left open where the match is weak. Size is omitted from some rows. Given values are once, few, many or a class for expanded clones.

clone size,D gene,J gene,V gene,CDR3 protein,CDR3 DNA
-,-,TRBJ1-1,TRBV21-1,CASSRPDIPNTEAFF,TGTGCCAGCAGCAGACCTGACATTCCGAACACTGAAGCTTTCTTT
once,TRBD2,TRBJ2-3,TRBV5-5,CASSFGAGTHTDTQYF,TGTGCCAGCAGCTTCGGAGCGGGGACCCACACAGATACGCAGTATTTT
-,TRBD1,TRBJ2-7,TRBV28,CASSSGQATYEQYF,TGTGCCAGCAGTTCGGGACAGGCCACCTACGAGCAGTACTTC
-,-,TRBJ1-1,TRBV18,CASSPLAQGNTEAFF,TGTGCCAGCTCACCACTAGCACAGGGGAACACTGAAGCTTTCTTT
-,-,TRBJ1-2,TRBV5-6,CASSLAGTQYGYTF,TGTGCCAGCAGCTTGGCCGGGACACAGTATGGCTACACCTTC
-,-,TRBJ1-1,TRBV3-1/TRBV3-2,CASSPGLGITEAFF,TGTGCCAGCAGCCCGGGGTTAGGGATCACTGAAGCTTTCTTT
-,TRBD2,TRBJ2-2,TRBV5-6,CASQGLAGGDTGELFF,TGTGCCAGCCAGGGACTAGCGGGAGGGGACACCGGGGAGCTGTTTTTT
-,-,TRBJ1-1,TRBV5-1,CASSLLDRRVGTEAFF,TGCGCCAGCAGCTTGCTTGACAGAAGGGTGGGCACTGAAGCTTTCTTT
-,-,TRBJ2-2,TRBV21-1,CASSKTGGSGICSGADTGELFF,TGTGCCAGCAGCAAAACGGGGGGTTCCGGGATTTGTAGCGGGGCGGACACCGGGGAGCTGTTTTTT
-,TRBD1,TRBJ2-2,TRBV18,CASSPPVSGTGDTGELFF,TGTGCCAGCTCACCACCGGTTTCCGGGACAGGGGACACCGGGGAGCTGTTTTTT
-,-,TRBJ2-2,TRBV9,CASSSGLTNTGELFF,TGTGCCAGCAGCTCCGGACTAACGAACACCGGGGAGCTGTTTTTT
-,TRBD2,TRBJ2-3,TRBV30,CAWTLAGGPHTQYF,TGTGCCTGGACACTAGCGGGGGGGCCGCATACGCAGTATTTT
-,TRBD1,TRBJ1-6,TRBV20-1,CSASRDRTRGSSPLHF,TGCAGTGCTAGTAGGGACAGAACCCGTGGGTCGTCACCCCTCCACTTT
-,-,TRBJ2-7,TRBV4-2,CASSQGVGQSYEQYF,TGTGCCAGCAGCCAAGGTGTTGGGCAGTCCTACGAGCAGTACTTC
once,-,TRBJ1-1,TRBV5-6,CASSLVQRAEAFF,TGTGCCAGCAGCTTGGTTCAGAGGGCTGAAGCTTTCTTT
-,-,TRBJ2-7,TRBV15,CATSRAEGEYEQYF,TGTGCCACCAGCAGAGCGGAGGGAGAGTACGAGCAGTACTTC
-,-,TRBJ1-1,TRBV29-1,CSVEAGGRTEAFF,TGCAGCGTTGAAGCGGGGGGCAGGACTGAAGCTTTCTTT
-,-,TRBJ2-5,TRBV6-6,CASSYSRETQYF,TGTGCCAGCAGTTACTCGAGGGAGACCCAGTACTTC
-,-,TRBJ1-6,TRBV19,CASSPLLGQNSPLHF,TGTGCCAGTAGTCCGCTCCTTGGACAGAATTCACCCCTCCACTTT
-,-,TRBJ2-5,TRBV3-1/TRBV3-2,CAIQGLGETQYF,TGTGCTATACAGGGTTTGGGGGAGACCCAGTACTTC
-,TRBD1,TRBJ2-2,TRBV9,CASSPRDRGNTGELFF,TGTGCCAGCAGCCCAAGGGACAGGGGTAACACCGGGGAGCTGTTTTTT
-,TRBD1,TRBJ1-2,TRBV7-3,CASSLTARGDGYTF,TGTGCCAGCAGCTTAACGGCCAGGGGGGATGGCTACACCTTC
-,TRBD1,TRBJ1-5,TRBV19,CASSISGGQPQHF,TGTGCCAGTAGTATTTCAGGGGGTCAGCCCCAGCATTTT